Included here is one T cell receptor (beta chain) sequence, with context. The sample comes from a study of control samples from healthy donors and cancer patients. The J segment lost 0 bases and the V segment lost 7 bases, leaving 24 bases of the junction unmatched. CDR1 and CDR2 (germline): WNHNN, SYGVQD (reference sequence). The CDR3 has 21 residues. Profiling relied on immunoSEQ multiplex PCR, and the TCRdb table lists in-frame clones only, not all of them. The data contain about 61,000 clones, around 87% of them singletons. The sequencing sample was made of PBMCs. This receptor was obtained from a man aged 55 to 70 with colorectal cancer. The V and J genes are TRBV10-1 and TRBJ2-3; TRBD2 aligns across 8 bases. The CDR3 here is CASTERERKRGFSTSTDTQYF. The CDR3 DNA reads as TGCGCCAGCACCGAGCGGGAGAGGAAGCGGGGGTTTTCAACTAGCACAGATACGCAGTATTTT.